This TCR beta chain was sequenced in a study of Tregs in tolerant kidney transplant recipients. Study overall: CFSE-labeled recipient PBMCs were cultured six to seven days with irradiated graft donor PBMCs, then FACS-sorted. Study results and caveats: Expanding Tregs on activated donor B cells appeared to best identify donor-specific TCRbeta clones. Biological reproducibility was not directly addressed in this study.

Libraries were prepared by immunoSEQ multiplex PCR; TCRdb keeps only in-frame clonotypes and omits some of them. The sample records about 8,600 clones, 45% to 50% being singletons. Of note for this clone: The target antigen is unknown.

The CDR3 has 15 residues. Germline loops: CDR1 MNHNS, CDR2 SASEGT. V lost 5 bases and J 4 bases, leaving 15 bases between the germline ends. The sequencing input was CD4+ T cells from blood cultured with allogeneic cells. This chain links TRBV6-1 with TRBJ2-1; D is ambiguous. The clonotype was recovered from a human donor in good health. The CDR3 is CASSWSHATYNEQFF. CDR3 nucleotide sequence: TGTGCCAGCAGTTGGTCACACGCGACGTACAATGAGCAGTTCTTC.